The 22 T cell receptor beta chains listed next were all sequenced from one sample in a study of sequential checkpoint blockade in melanoma. Here immunoSEQ multiplex PCR was the method, and the copy in TCRdb shows in-frame clones only, minus some. Here the sample spans under 40,000 clones, 70% to 90% being singletons. As for treatment: randomized to nivolumab then ipilimumab (arm A) or the reverse (arm B). The specimen comprised CD8+ T cells sorted from blood (inferred from file names), sampled from a patient given nivolumab and ipilimumab in sequence. Receptor source: a human donor with melanoma.

This clone was counted only a few times. The J gene is TRBJ1-5, the V gene TRBV7-6, with 8 bases aligning to TRBD1. Germline CDR1 and CDR2: SGHVS and FNYEAQ. V dropped 6 bases and J dropped 5; count of bases not matched to a gene: 9. The CDR3 consists of 15 residues. The CDR3 nucleotides are TGTGCCAGCAGTTTTTGGACAGGGACCGATCAGCCCCAGCATTTT. It translates to CASSFWTGTDQPQHF. The full variable domain, with the rest looked up from reference TRBV7-6 and TRBJ1-5, is GAGVSQSPRYKVTKRGQDVALRCDPISGHVSLYWYRQALGQGPEFLTYFNYEAQQDKSGLPNDRFSAERPEGSISTLTIQRTEQRDSAMYRCASSFWTGTDQPQHFGDGTRLSIL.

This chain connects TRBV16 to TRBJ2-7, with 8 positions matching TRBD2. The CDR3 is made up of 15 amino acids. Germline V gives CDR1 KGHSY, CDR2 FQNENV. V lost 2 bases, J lost 3 bases, and 6 bases stayed unmatched. CDR3 protein: CASSQSWAGGYEQYF. DNA for the CDR3: TGTGCCAGCAGCCAAAGTTGGGCGGGGGGCTACGAGCAGTACTTC.

The chain employs TRBV10-3 and TRBJ2-1; the match to TRBD2 covers 10 bases. Germline V gene sequence: CDR1 ENHRY, CDR2 SYGVKD. With V trimmed by 4 bases and J by 4 bases, 7 bases remained unmatched. The CDR3 is 16 amino acids. DNA of the CDR3: TGTGCCATCAGTGGGGTAGCGGGGGGCCTATACAATGAGCAGTTCTTC. Protein: CAISGVAGGLYNEQFF.

V usage is TRBV7-9 and J usage is TRBJ2-7; D remains ambiguous. Trimming took 0 bases from V and 6 from J, leaving 12 bases between them. Germline CDR1 SEHNR, CDR2 FQNEAQ (reference sequence). This CDR3 region has 14 residues. DNA for the CDR3: TGTGCCAGCAGCTTAGCCACTGGAGCGTTCGAGCAGTACTTC. The encoded protein is CASSLATGAFEQYF. The full variable domain, completed using reference TRBV7-9 and TRBJ2-7, is DTGVSQNPRHKITKRGQNVTFRCDPISEHNRLYWYRQTLGQGPEFLTYFQNEAQLEKSRLLSDRFSAERPKGSFSTLEIQRTEQGDSAMYLCASSLATGAFEQYFGPGTRLTVT.

In its sample, this clone was seen once. The chain carries TRBV7-7 and TRBJ2-1; D gene unclear. CDR3 length equals 17 residues. The V gene's germline CDR1 is SSHAT and CDR2 FNYEAQ (reference sequence). V was trimmed by 5 bases and J by 2 bases, leaving 19 bases between them. This CDR3 is CASSPLSGQPTYNEQFF. The CDR3 nucleotides are TGTGCCAGCAGCCCCCTCTCTGGGCAACCCACCTACAATGAGCAGTTCTTC.

This sequence joins TRBV9 and TRBJ2-3, with 8 bases aligning to TRBD2. Germline loops: CDR1 SGDLS, CDR2 YYNGEE. This CDR3 has 15 amino acids. With 0 bases clipped from V and 3 bases from J, the junction kept 3 bases outside the gene matches. The CDR3 sequence: CASSVGGGRTDTQYF. The CDR3 nucleotides are TGTGCCAGCAGCGTAGGGGGCGGGAGGACAGATACGCAGTATTTT.

This clone has just one count. The V and J genes are TRBV27 and TRBJ2-5, with D perhaps matching TRBD2 (6 bases). The assigned J gene may be wrong: the sequence end matches TRBJ2-7 better. Germline assignment: CDR1 MNHEY and CDR2 SMNVEV (reference sequence). The CDR3 covers 15 residues. The CDR3 loop is CASSLLAGLAYEQYF. DNA of the CDR3: TGTGCCAGCAGTTTATTGGCGGGACTTGCCTACGAGCAGTACTTC.

The chain is built from TRBV6-5 and TRBJ1-6, with a weak D call TRBD1 (6 bases). Looked up from germline, CDR1 is MNHEY and CDR2 is SVGAGI. The CDR3 spans 15 residues. Trimming pared 0 bases from V and 8 bases from J, leaving 11 bases between. The DNA for the CDR3 is TGTGCCAGCAGTTACTCCGGGGGGCTTGATTCACCCCTCCACTTT. Amino acids: CASSYSGGLDSPLHF.

The rearrangement uses TRBV7-9 and TRBJ2-3, with a weak D call TRBD2 (6 bases). This CDR3 has 13 amino acids. CDR1 SEHNR and CDR2 FQNEAQ come from the germline V gene (reference sequence). V dropped 5 bases and J dropped 3 bases, with 9 bases sitting between them. The chain's CDR3 is CASSPRGTDTQYF. The CDR3 coding sequence is TGTGCCAGCAGCCCCCGGGGGACAGATACGCAGTATTTT.

The chain links TRBV4-2 to TRBJ2-2; D gene uncertain. Germline CDR1 reads LGHNA; CDR2 reads YNFKEQ. With 4 bases removed from V and 3 bases from J, the gap between germline ends came to 12 bases. The CDR3 spans 15 residues. CDR3 sequence reads: CASSLLQGDTGELFF. CDR3 nucleotide sequence: TGTGCCAGCAGCCTACTACAAGGCGACACCGGGGAGCTGTTTTTT.

V is TRBV7-9 and J is TRBJ2-7, with a possible D match to TRBD2 (7 bases). The CDR3 totals 12 residues. Trimming took off 8 bases at V and 2 bases at J, with 10 bases between the two ends. Germline V gene sequence: CDR1 SEHNR, CDR2 FQNEAQ (reference sequence). The CDR3 bases are TGTGCCAGCCAGGGGAGGGCCTACGAGCAGTACTTC. Its translation is CASQGRAYEQYF.

This clone has just a few counts. The chain employs TRBV27 and TRBJ1-6, with D possibly TRBD1 on 5 matching bases. This CDR3 region has 15 residues. V was cut by 3 bases and J by 2 bases, with 8 bases left in between. Germline V gives CDR1 MNHEY, CDR2 SMNVEV (reference sequence). The DNA of the CDR3 is TGTGCCAGCAGTTTGGCGGGGGCCTATAATTCACCCCTCCACTTT. Translating gives CASSLAGAYNSPLHF.

V is TRBV28 and J is TRBJ2-7; 7 bases fit TRBD1. Looked up from germline, CDR1 is MDHEN and CDR2 is SYDVKM. The trim removed 4 bases at V and 0 bases at J, leaving 6 bases unmatched. The CDR3 sequence is 15 residues long. The CDR3 DNA reads as TGTGCCAGCAGTTCGCTAAGACAGGGCTCCTACGAGCAGTACTTC. Translating it yields CASSSLRQGSYEQYF.

This clone was observed a few times. The V gene is TRBV6-5, the J gene TRBJ1-1; the D gene is possibly TRBD1 (5 bases). CDR1 is MNHEY, CDR2 SVGAGI, per germline. Deletions cut 4 bases from V and 5 bases from J, with 20 bases between. The CDR3 is 16 amino acids. As DNA, the CDR3 is TGTGCCAGCAGTTTCGACCGGGCCGTGGGGGGGACTGAAGCTTTCTTT. Translation: CASSFDRAVGGTEAFF.

This clone was seen only once. This chain uses TRBV7-9 with TRBJ2-7, with a possible D match to TRBD1 (6 bases). V was cut by 5 bases and J by 7 bases, with 18 bases left in between. The CDR3 is made up of 14 amino acids. Germline CDR1 SEHNR, CDR2 FQNEAQ (reference sequence). The chain's CDR3 is CASSPQPRGGEQYF. The CDR3 region has the DNA TGTGCCAGCAGCCCCCAACCCAGGGGTGGGGAGCAGTACTTC.

CDR3 nucleotide sequence: TGTGCCAGCAGTTTATCAGCGGGTAACGAGCAGTACTTC. It is translated as CASSLSAGNEQYF. The chain recombines TRBV27 with TRBJ2-5, with D tentatively TRBD2 (6 bases). The J call may be mistaken, given a closer DNA end match to TRBJ2-7. In germline, CDR1 is MNHEY, CDR2 SMNVEV (reference sequence). The CDR3 covers 13 residues.

The chain recombines TRBV25-1 with TRBJ2-5, with D uncertain. The CDR3 has 14 amino acids. The germline V gene encodes CDR1 MGHDK and CDR2 SYGVNS. The ends were cut back, 6 bases at V and 4 bases at J, with 15 bases in the middle. CDR3 sequence: CASRDTSEGETQYF. For the CDR3, the DNA is TGTGCCAGCAGAGACACCTCTGAAGGAGAGACCCAGTACTTC.

V gene TRBV27 combines with J gene TRBJ2-7, with D tentatively TRBD1 (5 bases). This CDR3 is built from 14 residues. Deletions cut 5 bases from V and 7 bases from J, with 18 bases between. Germline-derived CDR1 and CDR2 are MNHEY and SMNVEV (reference sequence). The CDR3: CASSVTVSGQEQYF. The CDR3 DNA reads TGTGCCAGCAGTGTAACCGTCTCAGGGCAAGAGCAGTACTTC.

This chain uses TRBV7-2 with TRBJ1-1; D might be TRBD1 (5 bases). Germline V lookup: CDR1 SGHTA, CDR2 FQGNSA. The length of the CDR3 is 17 residues. The V and J ends lost 5 bases and 3 bases respectively, with 22 bases between them. Here the CDR3 DNA reads TGTGCCAGCAGCCCCCGGGGGGGGATGGTAGGGGACACTGAAGCTTTCTTT. Translation gives CASSPRGGMVGDTEAFF.

The chain combines TRBV5-4 with TRBJ1-5; D is undetermined. The germline V and J ends were trimmed by 2 bases and 4 bases, with 7 bases remaining between them. The CDR3 has 13 residues. Germline assignment: CDR1 SGHNT and CDR2 YYREEE (reference sequence). The CDR3 here is CASSFDENQPQHF. The CDR3 DNA reads TGTGCCAGCAGCTTTGATGAGAATCAGCCCCAGCATTTT. Based on the CDR3 plus reference TRBV5-4 and TRBJ1-5, the full variable domain is ETGVTQSPTHLIKTRGQQVTLRCSSQSGHNTVSWYQQALGQGPQFIFQYYREEENGRGNFPPRFSGLQFPNYSSELNVNALELDDSALYLCASSFDENQPQHFGDGTRLSIL.

The chain joins TRBV4-1 to TRBJ2-7; 7 bases are shared with TRBD2. The length of the CDR3 is 15 residues. V gave up 0 bases and J gave up 5 bases; unmatched junction bases: 7. Looked up from germline, CDR1 is MGHRA and CDR2 is YSYEKL. The CDR3 protein is CASSQDNSGYNEQYF. The CDR3 DNA follows: TGCGCCAGCAGCCAAGATAATAGCGGGTATAACGAGCAGTACTTC.

On this clone itself: The identical CDR3 is also encoded by other nucleotide sequences in the sample. V usage is TRBV27 and J usage is TRBJ2-7; 8 nucleotides align to TRBD2. J gave up 13 bases and V 3 bases, and 14 bases lay outside the gene matches. Germline V lookup: CDR1 MNHEY, CDR2 SMNVEV (reference sequence). The CDR3 consists of 14 residues. This chain's CDR3 is CASSFGTRPSMQYF. The DNA for the CDR3 is TGTGCCAGCAGTTTCGGGACTAGGCCGTCGATGCAATACTTC.